This TCR beta chain was sequenced during a study of blood T cells in healthy people across ages (dated by TCRdb to between 2015 and 2017). Describing the broader study: In model experiments, template switching captured roughly one uniquely barcoded TCR beta cDNA molecule for every two T cells. To avoid experimental bias, donors of different ages were distributed randomly across sequencing lanes. The study analyzed two additional independent replicas of 1 million unique cDNA reads from the same blood draw for two donors, one aged 18 to 29 and one aged 80 or older. The study measured age-related changes in TCR beta repertoire diversity using deep sequencing normalized with unique cDNA molecular identifiers. Donors were grouped into four age groups: young (average 16 years), middle-aged (around 39), aged (62) and long-lived (about 89). Broad study findings and their caveats: Observed TCR beta diversity correlated strongly with the percentage of naive T cells measured by flow cytometry. As age increased, observed TCR beta diversity per million T cells dropped in a roughly linear way, and a significant reduction was already evident by age approximately 40. Estimates of total diversity based on one million sequenced T cells were regarded as lower bounds and as underestimates. Because the CMV infection status of the donors was unknown, age-related changes in expanded clonotypes may potentially have been confounded. Compared with the aged group, more naive CD4+ T cells, fewer expanded clones and increased TCR diversity were shown by the long-lived group, suggesting age selection. Since profiling was done on bulk unsorted PBMCs, naive and antigen-experienced compartments could not be conclusively compared.

The CDR3 measures 16 amino acids from cysteine to phenylalanine. The read is trimmed to its CDR3 DNA, 48 bases read in frame from base 1. V gives up 4 bases and J gives up 1 base, and the segment between their germline ends measures 16 bases. CDR1 and CDR2 (MNHNY, SVGAGI) derive from the germline V gene (reference sequence). Systemically healthy Caucasian individuals from Russia, 39 in total and aged roughly 6 to 100 years, were included as donors. Each donor gave 8 to 10 milliliters of peripheral blood, drawn into EDTA-treated Vacutainer tubes. Ficoll-Paque density-gradient centrifugation was used to isolate PBMCs, with at least 6.5 million per sample. Total RNA was extracted from PBMCs with Trizol reagent, with at least 6 micrograms obtained per sample. For every donor, an aliquot of PBMCs went through flow cytometry to measure the percentages of naive CD45RAhigh/CD27high T cells. In the case of this clonotype: It lacks a known antigen. No much larger clonotype is one base removed from it; base qualities were not supplied.

The library was produced with 5' RACE. The reads were generated on an Illumina HiSeq 2500. A second about 7 to 12 cycle PCR used a sample-barcoded 5' primer and a J-beta primer mix. A unique molecular identifier was introduced onto each TCR beta cDNA molecule by a template-switch 5' adaptor carrying 12 random nucleotides. At least 2.5 million CDR3-containing paired-end reads were obtained from each sample. First-strand cDNA synthesis was performed from all RNA using the Mint cDNA synthesis kit, with priming by a TRBC-specific oligonucleotide. All cDNA was treated with uracil-DNA glycosylase and then went through a first 18-cycle PCR with the universal primers M1SS and BC2_uni_R. For the original study's pipeline: Each sample was normalized by randomly selecting 1 million high-quality reads, each carrying a distinct molecular identifier. Reads with shared molecular identifiers were discarded instead of being binned into consensus sequences. MiTCR, with a Q25 quality threshold and the strictest error-elimination algorithm, was used for CDR3 identification, clonotype clustering and error correction. A nonparametric unseen species model using Euler transformation provided a lower-bound estimate of total TCR beta diversity. The public reads were quality trimmed at Q25 with fastp and then assembled into clones with MiXCR by TCRdb, keeping productive beta chains. Each CDR3 protein appears once, grouped with its most common genes and DNA. The V and J calls were determined by TCRdb, not by the authors. Across this sample there are around 1,000,000 distinct CDR3 sequences, with under 40% seen only once. The ten largest clonotypes hold around 13% of the sample.

The TCR originated in a man between 18 and 29 years old in good health. Material: blood. The chain was built from TRBV6-6 and TRBJ1-1; possibly the D gene is TRBD1, per 6 matching bases. The nucleotide sequence is given as TGTGCCAGCAGTTCTATATACGGGACAAAGAACACTGAAGCTTTCTTT. Translated, it gives CASSSIYGTKNTEAFF.